These 14 T cell receptor beta chains originate from one sample sequenced in a study of early stage breast cancer tumors. Libraries were prepared by immunoSEQ multiplex PCR; TCRdb keeps only in-frame clonotypes and omits some of them. The profile shows around 14,000 clones, about 81% of them singletons. Material for sequencing was normal breast tissue next to the tumor. Receptor source: a person aged 25-39 years with breast cancer.

The V and J genes are TRBV5-1 and TRBJ2-2, with D tentatively TRBD1 (5 bases). This CDR3 is 15 amino acids long. V dropped 4 bases and J dropped 4 bases, with 14 bases sitting between them. CDR1 and CDR2 (germline): SGHRS, YFSETQ. CDR3 in amino acids: CASSPWTTPTGELFF. CDR3 bases: TGCGCCAGCAGCCCGTGGACAACCCCCACCGGGGAGCTGTTTTTT.

This chain connects TRBV6-4 to TRBJ2-2; D is uncertain. The V gene lost 3 bases and the J gene lost 6 bases, with 14 bases spanning the gap. CDR1 MRHNA and CDR2 SNTAGT come from the germline V gene. The CDR3 loop spans 15 amino acids. DNA of the CDR3: TGTGCCAGCAGTGAGGTGGGCAATGGCGCCGGGGAGCTGTTTTTT. Translated: CASSEVGNGAGELFF.

This sequence joins TRBV2 and TRBJ1-5, with no clear D. Trimming stripped 9 bases from V and 5 bases from J, with 14 bases between. From germline, CDR1 is SNHLY and CDR2 FYNNEI. This CDR3 has 13 amino acids. CDR3: CARSYSPDQPQHF. The CDR3 coding sequence is TGTGCCAGAAGTTACAGCCCGGATCAGCCCCAGCATTTT.

This chain links TRBV27 with TRBJ2-1, with 9 bases that match TRBD1. The CDR3 extends over 14 amino acids. With V trimmed by 8 bases and J by 6 bases, 8 bases remained unmatched. The germline V gene has CDR1 MNHEY and CDR2 SMNVEV (reference sequence). CDR3 bases: TGTGCCAGCTCCCGGGACAGGGTAACCAATGAGCAGTTCTTC. Translating gives CASSRDRVTNEQFF.

V usage is TRBV5-1 and J usage is TRBJ1-2, with D perhaps matching TRBD1 (6 bases). Germline CDR1 SGHRS, CDR2 YFSETQ. With 5 bases removed from V and 6 bases from J, the gap between germline ends came to 17 bases. The CDR3 runs 14 residues. CDR3 bases: TGCGCCAGCAGGAGTGGACAGACGACGGATGGCTACACCTTC. Its translation is CASRSGQTTDGYTF.

CDR3 protein: CASSPSFSAVYSYEQYF. CDR3 in DNA: TGTGCCAGTAGTCCCTCCTTTAGCGCAGTATACTCCTACGAGCAGTACTTC. This sequence joins TRBV19 and TRBJ2-7; D is perhaps TRBD2 (5 bases). The CDR3 has 17 residues. V was pared by 5 bases and J by 0 bases, with 20 bases between. CDR1 and CDR2 from the germline V gene are LNHDA and SQIVND (reference sequence).

J is TRBJ2-7 and V is TRBV6-4; perhaps TRBD2 as D (6 bases). CDR3 length: 14 amino acids. Trimming took 6 bases from V and 0 from J, leaving 12 bases between them. Germline V gives CDR1 MRHNA, CDR2 SNTAGT. CDR3 DNA: TGTGCCAGCAGCACGGGACTGTCCTCCTACGAGCAGTACTTC. As protein: CASSTGLSSYEQYF.

This sequence joins TRBV5-4 and TRBJ2-3, with 8 bases identical to TRBD2. Germline CDR1 is SGHNT and CDR2 is YYREEE (reference sequence). The length of the CDR3 is 16 residues. V lost 4 bases, J lost 3 bases, and 10 bases stayed unmatched. The CDR3, as DNA: TGTGCCAGCAGCATCTCCGGGACTAGAGAAACAGATACGCAGTATTTT. Residues: CASSISGTRETDTQYF.

The rearrangement joins TRBV10-3 to TRBJ2-2; 14 nucleotides match TRBD2. V lost 2 bases to trimming and J lost 1 base; unmatched junction nucleotides: 3. CDR3 length: 18 amino acids. CDR1 and CDR2 (germline): ENHRY, SYGVKD. The CDR3 is CAISEPGLAGGNTGELFF. CDR3 coding DNA: TGTGCCATCAGTGAGCCCGGACTAGCGGGAGGGAACACCGGGGAGCTGTTTTTT.

This clone was detected only once. A junction boundary mismatches the germline segment, possibly from a read error. The chain links TRBV5-4 to TRBJ2-2, with D perhaps given as TRBD1 or TRBD2 (7 bases each). The CDR3 extends over 11 amino acids. Germline V gene lookup returns CDR1 SGHNT and CDR2 YYREEE (reference sequence). The CDR3 is CGRGGHRGAVF. The DNA for the CDR3 is TGCGGCAGGGGGGGACACCGGGGAGCTGTTTTT.

The genes are TRBV4-3 and TRBJ2-1; TRBD1 matches at 9 bases. Germline-derived CDR1 and CDR2 are LGHNA and YSLEER. Trimming removed 0 bases from V and 5 bases from J; junction bases left unmatched: 5. The CDR3 consists of 16 residues. CDR3 DNA sequence: TGCGCCAGCAGCCAAGATATAGGGACAGGGCACAATGAGCAGTTCTTC. Translation gives CASSQDIGTGHNEQFF.

The V gene is TRBV7-9, the J gene TRBJ1-2; D unclear. Per the germline V gene, CDR1 is SEHNR and CDR2 is FQNEAQ (reference sequence). V lost 7 bases, J lost 5 bases, and 23 bases lay in between. This CDR3 spans 16 amino acids. In nucleotides, the CDR3 is TGTGCCAGCACCGGCAAAGATGGCCGGCACATATATGGCTACACCTTC. Its protein is CASTGKDGRHIYGYTF.

The chain uses TRBV25-1 and TRBJ2-5, with D unresolved. The CDR3 spans 15 residues. Looked up from germline, CDR1 is MGHDK and CDR2 is SYGVNS. The V end was cut by 0 bases, the J end by 6 bases, with 14 bases between. CDR3 region: CASSEYNRKQKTQYF. CDR3 nucleotides: TGTGCCAGCAGTGAATATAACCGAAAACAAAAGACCCAGTACTTC.

This rearrangement joins TRBV11-2 to TRBJ2-3; no definite D call. Looked up from germline, CDR1 is SGHAT and CDR2 is FQNNGV. With 3 bases removed from V and 2 bases from J, the gap between germline ends came to 6 bases. The CDR3 loop spans 13 amino acids. CDR3 DNA sequence: TGTGCCAGCAGCTTGGGCCACACAGATACGCAGTATTTT. Its protein product is CASSLGHTDTQYF.